This T cell receptor (beta chain) was profiled in a study of shared clonotypes between healthy human individuals (dated by TCRdb to the early 2020s). For the wider study: A couple of women and a few men aged 18 to 49 years were included in the cohort. To estimate repertoire size and how much clonotype sharing occurs between individuals, the study deeply sequenced the blood TCR repertoires of 5 or 6 healthy adults. Libraries were prepared and TCR repertoires were sequenced by different laboratories using diverse techniques, in order to increase sequencing depth and limit assay-specific biases. Leukapheresis yielded between about 0.94 and 9 billion PBMCs per donor. Results and caveats for the whole study, not just this receptor: The small number of donors limited the genetic and exposure-history diversity represented. Pairwise subsampling led to the expectation that sequencing depth would affect the degree of clonotype sharing among donors. Sampling was restricted to blood, and TCR repertoires in tissues likely differ from the TCR repertoires found in blood.

TCR CDR3 regions were amplified from genomic DNA by multiplex PCR using the deep immunoSEQ assay. Genomic DNA extracted from each cell subset was distributed evenly over all wells of several immunoSEQ 96-well plates, and each plate served as one replicate. For unsorted PBMC, roughly 330 ng genomic DNA, equal to roughly 32,000 T cell genomes, was loaded into each replicate PCR. Unsorted PBMC genomic DNA was sequenced across ten immunoSEQ deep assay plates. Purified libraries were quantified with a Qubit 3.0 fluorometer, sized on a Bioanalyzer 2100, and re-quantified with the KAPA Library Quantification kit. Every immunoSEQ 96-well plate was sequenced on a dedicated single-read 150-cycle Illumina NextSeq 550 flow cell. On the authors' methods: The immunoSEQ output contained only junctional sequences without quality scores, so filtering could not match that applied to full-length reads. Sequences were annotated with PyIR, a Python wrapper for IgBLAST v1.9, using IMGT germline references to assign V/J genes and CDR3. Reads with weak V/J assignments (E-value above 1e-6), missing CDR3, stop codons, out-of-frame junctions, or ambiguous translated residues were removed. V3J clonotypes were defined as sequences sharing an identical inferred V gene, J gene, and CDR3 amino acid sequence. The percentage overlap between two repertoires was calculated by dividing the number of shared unique clonotypes by the size of the smaller repertoire. Three approaches were used to assess repertoire richness: RTK rarefaction, the Chao1 estimator, and Recon v2.1 estimates of unobserved clonotypes. TCRdb mirrors the immuneACCESS table, restricted to in-frame sequences. Some clones are absent from its copies; in checked studies, under half trace to an unresolved V gene, and the reason for the others is unknown. D and trimming come from the DNA, and the V and J calls and clone size come from that table. This sample lists 500,000 to 650,000 clones; around three quarters were detected once. Around 12% of the sample belongs to the ten largest clones.

As concerns this clone: Its recognized antigen is unknown. Base qualities are not at hand, and no much larger clone is one base apart.

Donors were healthy HIV-negative adults with no recently reported acute infections or vaccinations. Every donor was a Caucasian adult living in Nashville, Tennessee, USA. In the unsorted samples, 87 million or so PBMCs were counted, and genomic DNA was extracted using the QIAamp DNA Blood Mini kit. Blood was collected by leukapheresis, and PBMCs were isolated by Ficoll-Histopaque density gradient centrifugation and then cryopreserved in liquid nitrogen vapor phase. V is pared back by 8 bases and J by 5 bases, with 15 bases lying between the germline termini. CDR1 and CDR2 are read off the germline V gene as SNHLY and FYNNEI. The CDR3 numbers 13 residues from cysteine through phenylalanine. Only the CDR3 portion is preserved as DNA: 39 bases, with reading frame beginning at the first base.

The sequence was obtained from a woman aged 40 to 55 in good health. Some clones in this sample may be carry-over from other donors' samples. Sequencing was performed on PBMCs. The receptor chain draws on TRBV2 and TRBJ2-5; matching of 5 bases hints at TRBD1 as the D gene. The CDR3 protein sequence reads: CASVTGERETQYF. The DNA sequence reads TGTGCCAGCGTAACAGGAGAGAGGGAGACCCAGTACTTC. The reference TRBV2 and TRBJ2-5 proteins fill in what lies around the CDR3, so the full variable domain reads EPEVTQTPSHQVTQMGQEVILRCVPISNHLYFYWYRQILGQKVEFLVSFYNNEISEKSEIFDDQFSVERPDGSNFTLKIRSTKLEDSAMYFCASVTGERETQYFGPGTRLLVL.